The source of this TCR beta chain is a study of blood T cell repertoires in COVID-19. On the study more broadly: The United States, Italy and Spain supplied acute and convalescent COVID-19 samples. PBMCs, B-cell-depleted T cells, or T cells provided the cDNA or gDNA that made up the material.

V lost 5 bases and J 9 bases, leaving 14 bases between the germline ends. CDR3 length: 13 residues. As handled by the study authors: From reference gene primer amplification, estimates of nucleated cell counts were derived. Produced via immunoSEQ multiplex PCR; TCRdb's table is partial and in-frame only. V, J and clone size are taken as reported in that table, and D and trimming were inferred from the DNA itself. The repertoire consists of a few hundred thousand clones, with roughly 84% occurring once and the leading ten covering 1%. Source material: peripheral blood. This chain joins TRBV12-3 or TRBV12-4 and TRBJ2-1, with a weak D call TRBD1 (6 bases). The sequence was obtained from a man aged 50 or older with active or convalescent COVID-19. The DNA of the CDR3 is TGTGCCAGCAGTAAGCGGACAGTTGGTGAGCAGTTCTTC. Translation: CASSKRTVGEQFF.